The 11 T cell receptor beta chains in this list originate from one sample, sequenced in a study of blood T cell repertoires in COVID-19. Method: immunoSEQ multiplex PCR; TCRdb's copy keeps in-frame clones and lacks some. The top ten clones hold approximately 6.2% of a sample with over 150,000 clones, around 85% of them seen once. Material for sequencing was PBMCs or T cells enriched from blood (not recorded which). All receptors derive from a man aged 35 to 55 who had recovered from COVID-19.

The V and J genes are TRBV28 and TRBJ1-4; no definite D call. The germline V gene encodes CDR1 MDHEN and CDR2 SYDVKM. CDR3 length: 18 amino acids. V was clipped by 2 bases and J by 6 bases, with 22 bases between them. For the CDR3, the DNA is TGTGCCAGCAGTTTAAATCCAGGCTCTCATGTTCAGGATGAAAAACTGTTTTTT. Translating it yields CASSLNPGSHVQDEKLFF. Drawing the rest from reference TRBV28 and TRBJ1-4, the complete variable domain is DVKVTQSSRYLVKRTGEKVFLECVQDMDHENMFWYRQDPGLGLRLIYFSYDVKMKEKGDIPEGYSVSREKKERFSLILESASTNQTSMYLCASSLNPGSHVQDEKLFFGSGTQLSVL.

This clone was seen only once. The chain combines TRBV5-4 with TRBJ2-2, with 10 bases aligning to TRBD1. V dropped 4 bases and J dropped 6; count of bases not matched to a gene: 21. Germline assignment: CDR1 SGHNT and CDR2 YYREEE (reference sequence). This CDR3 has 20 amino acids. CDR3 amino acids: CASSPRGDRGGSRYPGELFF. The CDR3 DNA reads as TGTGCCAGCAGCCCCCGGGGGGACAGGGGAGGGTCGCGTTACCCCGGGGAGCTGTTTTTT.

J is TRBJ1-4 and V is TRBV24-1; D perhaps matches TRBD1 (6 bases). Germline V gives CDR1 KGHDR, CDR2 SFDVKD. The V end was cut by 3 bases, the J end by 4 bases, with 17 bases between. CDR3 length: 17 residues. CDR3 protein: CATSDHYRDGGNEKLFF. The DNA of the CDR3 is TGTGCCACCAGTGATCACTACAGGGACGGTGGTAATGAAAAACTGTTTTTT.

The chain uses TRBV29-1 and TRBJ1-2, with D uncertain. The germline V and J ends were trimmed by 4 bases and 5 bases, with 11 bases remaining between them. Germline loops: CDR1 SQVTM, CDR2 ANQGSEA. The CDR3 covers 12 residues. CDR3 sequence (DNA): TGCAGCGTTGGGCCCTCTGATTATGGCTACACCTTC. Protein: CSVGPSDYGYTF.

The rearrangement joins TRBV14 to TRBJ1-1; D is unclear. V lost 0 bases, J lost 5 bases, and 7 bases lay in between. Looked up from germline, CDR1 is SGHDN and CDR2 is FVKESK. The CDR3 runs 13 residues. The CDR3 DNA is TGTGCCAGCAGCCAAGAGCGGGCGACTGAAGCTTTCTTT. Translating gives CASSQERATEAFF.

The chain couples TRBV30 to TRBJ1-1; TRBD1 agrees at 8 bases. The CDR3 is 12 residues long. With V trimmed by 2 bases and J by 11 bases, 7 bases remained unmatched. Germline V gene data show CDR1 as GTSNPN and CDR2 as SVGIG (reference sequence). In DNA form, the CDR3 reads TGTGCCTGGAGTCCGACAGGGGTGAGGGCTTTCTTT. The encoded protein is CAWSPTGVRAFF.

This chain links TRBV5-1 with TRBJ2-1; a weak D match, TRBD2 (5 bases). CDR3 length equals 13 residues. Germline CDR1 reads SGHRS; CDR2 reads YFSETQ. V dropped 4 bases and J dropped 7 bases, with 12 bases sitting between them. The CDR3 DNA follows: TGCGCCAGCAGCACTGACACGGGAAATGAGCAGTTCTTC. This gives the protein CASSTDTGNEQFF.

V is TRBV19 and J is TRBJ1-4; the D is unclear. CDR3 length equals 15 residues. V was clipped by 6 bases and J by 5 bases, with 16 bases between them. Germline loops: CDR1 LNHDA, CDR2 SQIVND (reference sequence). The CDR3 DNA reads as TGTGCCAGTAGGCGAAGCAGGTCCCTAAATGAAAAACTGTTTTTT. Translated, it gives CASRRSRSLNEKLFF.

The V gene is TRBV19, the J gene TRBJ2-1, with D maybe TRBD1 (5 bases). With 4 bases removed from V and 4 bases from J, the gap between germline ends came to 8 bases. The CDR3 extends over 13 amino acids. Germline V lookup: CDR1 LNHDA, CDR2 SQIVND (reference sequence). The CDR3 loop reads CASSTGRYNEQFF. The CDR3 DNA reads TGTGCCAGTAGTACAGGGCGGTACAATGAGCAGTTCTTC.

CDR3 coding DNA: TGTGCCAGCAGCTTGCCTTCAGGGGGCTGGACTGAAGCTTTCTTT. It codes for CASSLPSGGWTEAFF. The V gene is TRBV5-4, the J gene TRBJ1-1, with 8 bases identical to TRBD1. The J segment lost 5 bases and the V segment lost 1 base, leaving 7 bases of the junction unmatched. Germline V CDR1 and CDR2: SGHNT, YYREEE (reference sequence). This CDR3 is 15 amino acids long.

CDR3 nucleotides: TGTGCCAGCAGCCATGGGAGAAAGGGAACTGGAGCTAATGAAAAACTGTTTTTT. Translating it yields CASSHGRKGTGANEKLFF. V and J are TRBV28 and TRBJ1-4, with D unresolved. This CDR3 comprises 18 residues. The V end lost 6 bases, the J end lost 3 bases, and 23 bases lay between the germline ends. Per germline, CDR1 MDHEN and CDR2 SYDVKM.